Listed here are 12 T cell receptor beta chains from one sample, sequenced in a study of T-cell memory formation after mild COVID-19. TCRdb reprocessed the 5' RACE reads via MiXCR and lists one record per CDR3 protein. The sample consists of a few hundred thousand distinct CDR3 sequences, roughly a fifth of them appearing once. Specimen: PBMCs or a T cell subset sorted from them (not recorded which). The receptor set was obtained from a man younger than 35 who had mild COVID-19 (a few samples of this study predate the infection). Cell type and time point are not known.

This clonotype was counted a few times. As DNA, the CDR3 is TGTGCCAGCAGTCCGGGACGTTTAGAGACCCAGTACTTC. Encoded protein: CASSPGRLETQYF. The rearrangement uses TRBV28 and TRBJ2-5; tentatively, D is TRBD1 or TRBD2 (5 bases each). The V and J ends lost 5 bases and 4 bases respectively, with 11 bases between them. Germline loops: CDR1 MDHEN, CDR2 SYDVKM. This CDR3 comprises 13 residues.

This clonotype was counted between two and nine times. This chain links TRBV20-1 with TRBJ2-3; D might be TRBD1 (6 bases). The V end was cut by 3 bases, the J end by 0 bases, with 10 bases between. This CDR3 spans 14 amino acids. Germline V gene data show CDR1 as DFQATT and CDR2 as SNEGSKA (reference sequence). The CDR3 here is CSASGGASTDTQYF. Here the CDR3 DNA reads TGCAGTGCTAGTGGGGGCGCCAGCACAGATACGCAGTATTTT.

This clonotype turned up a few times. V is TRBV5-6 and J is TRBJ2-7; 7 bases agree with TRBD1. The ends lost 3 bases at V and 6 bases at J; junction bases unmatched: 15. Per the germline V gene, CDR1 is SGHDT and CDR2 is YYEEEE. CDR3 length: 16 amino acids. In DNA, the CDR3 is TGTGCCAGCAGCTGGAGGATCGGGACAGCCCTCAGCGAGCAGTACGTC. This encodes CASSWRIGTALSEQYV.

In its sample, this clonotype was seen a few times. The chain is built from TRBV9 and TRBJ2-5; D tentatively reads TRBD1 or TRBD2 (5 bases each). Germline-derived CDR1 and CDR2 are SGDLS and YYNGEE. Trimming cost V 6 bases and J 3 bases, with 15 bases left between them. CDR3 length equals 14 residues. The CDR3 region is CASNRVGTEETQYF. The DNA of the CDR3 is TGTGCCAGCAACCGCGTAGGGACCGAAGAGACCCAGTACTTC.

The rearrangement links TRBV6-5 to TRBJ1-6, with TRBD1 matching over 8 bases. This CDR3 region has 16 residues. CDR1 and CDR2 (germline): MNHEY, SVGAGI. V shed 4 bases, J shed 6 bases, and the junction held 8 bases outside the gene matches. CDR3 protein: CASSFGLDRANSPLHF. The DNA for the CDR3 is TGTGCCAGCAGTTTTGGATTGGACAGGGCTAATTCACCCCTCCACTTT.

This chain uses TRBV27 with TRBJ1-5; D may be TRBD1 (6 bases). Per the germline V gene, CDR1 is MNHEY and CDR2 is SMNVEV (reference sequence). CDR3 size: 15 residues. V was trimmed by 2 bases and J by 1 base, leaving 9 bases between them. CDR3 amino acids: CASSLAGGSNQPQHF. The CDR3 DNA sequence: TGTGCCAGCAGTTTAGCGGGGGGCAGCAATCAGCCCCAGCATTTT.

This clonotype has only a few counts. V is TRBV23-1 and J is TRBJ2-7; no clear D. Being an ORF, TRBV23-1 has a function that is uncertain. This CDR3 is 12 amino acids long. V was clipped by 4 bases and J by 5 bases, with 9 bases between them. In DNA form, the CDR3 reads TGCGCCAGCAGTCTCCATGGACACGAGCAGTACGTC. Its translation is CASSLHGHEQYV.

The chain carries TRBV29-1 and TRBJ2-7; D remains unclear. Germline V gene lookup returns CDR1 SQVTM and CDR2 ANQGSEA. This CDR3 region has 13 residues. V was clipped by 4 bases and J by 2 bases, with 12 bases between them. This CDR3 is CSVVVHTTYEQYF. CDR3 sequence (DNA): TGCAGCGTTGTGGTTCACACTACCTACGAGCAGTACTTC.

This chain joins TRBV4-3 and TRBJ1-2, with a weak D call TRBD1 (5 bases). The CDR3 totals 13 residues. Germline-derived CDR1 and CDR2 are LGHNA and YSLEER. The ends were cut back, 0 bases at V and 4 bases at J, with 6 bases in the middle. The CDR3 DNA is TGCGCCAGCAGCCAAGAGCAGGGCTATGGCTACACCTTC. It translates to CASSQEQGYGYTF.

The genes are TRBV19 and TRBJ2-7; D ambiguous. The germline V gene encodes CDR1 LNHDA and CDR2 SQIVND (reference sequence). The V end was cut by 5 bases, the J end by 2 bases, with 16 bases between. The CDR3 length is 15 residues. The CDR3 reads CASSPSPTVPYEQYF. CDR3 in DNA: TGTGCCAGTAGTCCCTCTCCAACTGTCCCCTACGAGCAGTACTTC.

The CDR3 nucleotides are TGCGCCAGCAGCCCGGGACTAGCGGGGGGGAACCCAGGTGAGCAGTTCTTC. Protein product: CASSPGLAGGNPGEQFF. The rearrangement links TRBV5-1 to TRBJ2-1, with 16 nucleotides matching TRBD2. Losses at the gene ends were 4 bases for V and 9 bases for J; bases not matched to a gene: 10. The CDR3 is 17 residues long. Germline CDR1 is SGHRS and CDR2 is YFSETQ. Using reference TRBV5-1 and TRBJ2-1 for the parts outside the CDR3, the full variable domain is KAGVTQTPRYLIKTRGQQVTLSCSPISGHRSVSWYQQTPGQGLQFLFEYFSETQRNKGNFPGRFSGRQFSNSRSEMNVSTLELGDSALYLCASSPGLAGGNPGEQFFGPGTRLTVL.

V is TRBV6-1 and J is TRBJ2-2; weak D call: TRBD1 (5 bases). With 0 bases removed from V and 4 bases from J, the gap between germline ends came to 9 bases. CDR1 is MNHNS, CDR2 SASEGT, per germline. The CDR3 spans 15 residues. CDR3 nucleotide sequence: TGTGCCAGCAGTGAAGCAAAGGGGCGCACCGGGGAGCTGTTTTTT. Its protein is CASSEAKGRTGELFF.